Given below is one TCR beta chain in context. This CDR3 region has 15 residues. CDR1 and CDR2 (germline): LNHDA, SQIVND (reference sequence). Trimming took 3 bases from V and 3 from J, leaving 12 bases between them. This sample is drawn from a study of blood T cell repertoires in COVID-19. Study at large: Sites across the United States, Italy and Spain contributed samples from acute and convalescent COVID-19. PBMCs, B-cell-depleted T cells, or T cells provided the cDNA or gDNA that made up the material.

Original processing methods: Counts of nucleated cells, estimated from reference gene primer amplification, were obtained. Here immunoSEQ multiplex PCR was the method, and the copy in TCRdb shows in-frame clones only, minus some. That table is the source of V, J and clone size, and D and trimming were worked out from the DNA. The sample lists about 74,000 clones, 80% to 90% occurring once. V gene TRBV19 combines with J gene TRBJ1-5; no clear D gene. The sequencing input was peripheral blood. The receptor's source is a man between 65 and 80 years old with acute or convalescent COVID-19. The chain's CDR3 is CASSIQMDFNQPQHF. The CDR3 bases are TGTGCCAGTAGTATCCAAATGGACTTCAATCAGCCCCAGCATTTT.